What follows are 18 T cell receptor beta chains derived from one specimen sequenced in a study of shared clonotypes between healthy human individuals. Libraries were prepared by immunoSEQ multiplex PCR; TCRdb keeps only in-frame clonotypes and omits some of them. The sample records about 1 million clones, roughly 75% being singletons. Sequenced sample: memory CD4+ T cells sorted from blood. The subset is: CD45RA-negative fraction. Receptors originate from a man aged 18 to 30 in good health.

The chain employs TRBV5-1 and TRBJ1-2, with D unresolved. This CDR3 is built from 15 residues. Per the germline V gene, CDR1 is SGHRS and CDR2 is YFSETQ. The V end was cut by 2 bases, the J end by 2 bases, with 13 bases between. The CDR3 DNA reads as TGCGCCAGCAGCTTCGGATCGGGTGAAAACTATGGCTACACCTTC. Residues: CASSFGSGENYGYTF.

This clone was observed a handful of times. DNA for the CDR3: TGTGCCAGCAGTGTAGTCGAAAAACTGTTTTTT. Amino acid sequence: CASSVVEKLFF. The rearrangement joins TRBV2 to TRBJ1-4, with D hard to call. The CDR3 length is 11 residues. The V gene's germline CDR1 is SNHLY and CDR2 FYNNEI. Trimming left V 4 bases short and J 8 bases short, with 5 bases between.

The chain uses TRBV11-2 and TRBJ2-1; TRBD1 matches at 7 bases. Trimming removed 5 bases from V and 7 bases from J; junction bases left unmatched: 11. Germline CDR1 and CDR2: SGHAT and FQNNGV. This CDR3 comprises 15 residues. The CDR3 spells CASSPPGTVWNEQFF. Here the CDR3 DNA reads TGTGCCAGCAGCCCTCCCGGGACAGTATGGAATGAGCAGTTCTTC.

The V call is TRBV28, the J call TRBJ2-6; 8 bases map to TRBD1. V was clipped by 6 bases and J by 4 bases; unmatched bases: 14. Germline assignment: CDR1 MDHEN and CDR2 SYDVKM. This CDR3 region has 18 residues. Here the CDR3 DNA reads TGTGCCAGCAGGGACCTGGACAGGGAGGTGGGAGGGGCCAACGTCCTGACTTTC. It codes for CASRDLDREVGGANVLTF.

The chain employs TRBV10-3 and TRBJ2-5, with 8 nucleotides matching TRBD2. Trimming removed 5 bases from V and 7 bases from J; junction bases left unmatched: 6. CDR1 is ENHRY, CDR2 SYGVKD, per germline. This CDR3 is built from 13 residues. The CDR3 nucleotides read TGTGCCATCAGTCCCGCCCGGGAGGGGACCCAGTACTTC. It specifies CAISPAREGTQYF.

This clone showed up just a few times. This chain connects TRBV27 to TRBJ2-7; D may be TRBD2 (7 bases). The CDR3 is made up of 15 amino acids. Germline assignment: CDR1 MNHEY and CDR2 SMNVEV (reference sequence). Trimming shortened V by 4 bases and J by 3 bases, and 16 bases separated the two germline ends. CDR3 sequence (DNA): TGTGCCAGCAGTTCTACGGGGGCGGGGGTCTACGAGCAGTACTTC. It is translated as CASSSTGAGVYEQYF.

DNA for the CDR3: TGTGCCAGCAGTGGCATGACAGGGAATAAGGCAGATACGCAGTATTTT. Protein sequence: CASSGMTGNKADTQYF. The chain joins TRBV2 to TRBJ2-3; 7 bases line up with TRBD1. Germline loops: CDR1 SNHLY, CDR2 FYNNEI. This CDR3 is built from 16 residues. With V trimmed by 4 bases and J by 4 bases, 11 bases remained unmatched. Full variable domain (rest looked up from reference TRBV2 and TRBJ2-3): EPEVTQTPSHQVTQMGQEVILRCVPISNHLYFYWYRQILGQKVEFLVSFYNNEISEKSEIFDDQFSVERPDGSNFTLKIRSTKLEDSAMYFCASSGMTGNKADTQYFGPGTRLTVL.

The chain employs TRBV5-1 and TRBJ1-4; the D gene is possibly TRBD1 (5 bases). The CDR3 has 16 amino acids. CDR1 and CDR2 from the germline V gene are SGHRS and YFSETQ. V gave up 0 bases and J gave up 5 bases, with 14 bases separating them. The CDR3 here is CASSLGSGRPNEKLFF. The CDR3 nucleotides read TGCGCCAGCAGCTTGGGGTCAGGGAGGCCAAATGAAAAACTGTTTTTT.

This clone was recorded a few times. The genes are TRBV11-2 and TRBJ2-7; D is perhaps TRBD1 (5 bases). The CDR3 spans 12 residues. CDR1 is SGHAT and CDR2 is FQNNGV in the germline V gene. Trimming removed 6 bases from V and 6 bases from J, with 12 bases in between. The CDR3 DNA sequence: TGTGCCAGCAGACGTACAGGTACCGAGCAGTACTTC. As protein: CASRRTGTEQYF.

The gene calls are TRBV6-5 and TRBJ1-1; TRBD1 aligns across 7 bases. Germline-derived CDR1 and CDR2 are MNHEY and SVGAGI. Germline trimming cut 5 bases from V and 8 bases from J; bases unmatched to any gene: 8. The CDR3 contains 13 residues. The CDR3 here is CASSPFRGVEAFF. The CDR3, as DNA: TGTGCCAGCAGTCCGTTCAGGGGGGTGGAAGCTTTCTTT.

This clone was seen many times. The chain combines TRBV28 with TRBJ1-2; D not certain. The CDR3 is made up of 16 amino acids. Germline V CDR1 and CDR2: MDHEN, SYDVKM. V gave up 6 bases and J gave up 0 bases, with 17 bases separating them. CDR3 amino acids: CASRPMKRATNYGYTF. In nucleotides, the CDR3 is TGTGCCAGCAGACCCATGAAAAGGGCAACTAACTATGGCTACACCTTC.

The V gene is TRBV14, the J gene TRBJ2-4; a possible D gene is TRBD1 (5 bases). This CDR3 is 14 amino acids long. The V end lost 2 bases, the J end lost 5 bases, and 10 bases lay between the germline ends. Germline V CDR1 and CDR2: SGHDN, FVKESK. The CDR3 sequence is CASSQFLGENIQYF. The CDR3 nucleotides are TGTGCCAGCAGCCAATTTTTAGGGGAAAACATTCAGTACTTC.

This clone has just a few counts. V usage is TRBV6-5 and J usage is TRBJ1-6; the D gene is possibly TRBD1 (5 bases). Germline V gives CDR1 MNHEY, CDR2 SVGAGI. The CDR3 consists of 14 residues. V was trimmed by 5 bases and J by 10 bases, leaving 15 bases between them. CDR3 region: CASSDRAGQSPLHF. CDR3 nucleotide sequence: TGTGCCAGCAGTGATAGGGCAGGACAATCACCCCTCCACTTT.

The chain recombines TRBV6-5 with TRBJ1-1; the D is unclear. Trimming left V 2 bases short and J 6 bases short, with 10 bases between. Germline CDR1 and CDR2: MNHEY and SVGAGI. The CDR3 totals 13 residues. CDR3 DNA: TGTGCCAGCAGTTACGCCCCCGGGGCTGAAGCTTTCTTT. This gives the protein CASSYAPGAEAFF.

This clone was counted a single time. V gene TRBV5-1 combines with J gene TRBJ2-7; tentatively, D is TRBD2 (5 bases). The length of the CDR3 is 14 residues. Looked up from germline, CDR1 is SGHRS and CDR2 is YFSETQ. Trimming stripped 5 bases from V and 0 bases from J, with 12 bases between. This CDR3 reads CASRGGPGSYEQYF. CDR3 in DNA: TGCGCCAGCAGAGGAGGTCCCGGCTCCTACGAGCAGTACTTC.

As regards this clone: Other DNA sequences of this sample code for an identical CDR3. V usage is TRBV7-2 and J usage is TRBJ2-5; the match to TRBD2 covers 7 bases. The germline CDR1 and CDR2 sequences are SGHTA and FQGNSA. V trimming: 0 bases; J trimming: 4 bases; junction bases outside the gene matches: 2. CDR3 length equals 14 residues. CDR3: CASSLAGGRETQYF. In DNA, the CDR3 is TGTGCCAGCAGCTTAGCGGGAGGGCGAGAGACCCAGTACTTC.

V gene TRBV29-1 combines with J gene TRBJ2-2, with D uncertain. Germline CDR1 SQVTM, CDR2 ANQGSEA. Trimming removed 2 bases from V and 6 bases from J, with 7 bases in between. This CDR3 comprises 12 residues. Written as DNA, the CDR3 is TGCAGCGTTGAAACCCTGCCCGGGGAGCTGTTTTTT. It translates to CSVETLPGELFF.

This chain links TRBV7-6 with TRBJ1-3; D unresolved. The CDR3 runs 14 residues. From germline, CDR1 is SGHVS and CDR2 FNYEAQ. The V and J ends lost 4 bases and 0 bases respectively, with 7 bases between them. CDR3 protein: CASSWAVSGNTIYF. The DNA of the CDR3 is TGTGCCAGCAGCTGGGCGGTCTCTGGAAACACCATATATTTT.